This TCR beta chain was retrieved from a study of T cell responses to AZD1222 COVID-19 vaccine. Findings and limits, study-wide: Nearly half of spike-specific TCRs reportedly target unmutated variant regions. Females made up more of the donors, who were largely white British, and clonal diversity may have come out too low. After the peak T cell response, and only then, were repertoires sampled. Recipients of two AZD1222 doses showed rising Spike-specific TCR breadth and depth.

The protocol was immunoSEQ multiplex PCR, while the TCRdb copy is restricted to in-frame clones and leaves out a portion. The table has some 130,000 clones, 87% seen once. V was trimmed by 1 base and J by 3 bases, leaving 10 bases between them. CDR1 is KGHSH, CDR2 LQKENI, per germline. The CDR3 consists of 14 residues. Comment on this clone: Its target is not known.

Here the sequenced sample was peripheral blood, taken 28 days after the second AZD1222 dose. The V gene is TRBV18, the J gene TRBJ2-7; no reliable D call. The TCR originated in an adult who received the AZD1222 COVID-19 vaccine. CDR3 nucleotides: TGTGCCAGCTCACCACTGGGTAGCAGCTACGAGCAGTACTTC. It codes for CASSPLGSSYEQYF.